This T cell receptor beta chain was obtained from a study of blood T cell repertoires in COVID-19. This CDR3 is 14 amino acids long. Trimming took off 2 bases at V and 2 bases at J, with 11 bases between the two ends. From germline, CDR1 is SGDLS and CDR2 YYNGEE. The assay was immunoSEQ multiplex PCR, and TCRdb's table has in-frame clones only and misses some. Among roughly 440,000 clones listed, roughly 88% were seen once. The gene calls are TRBV9 and TRBJ2-7, with D unresolved. The sample taken for sequencing was peripheral blood. This clonotype was obtained from a woman in her forties or fifties with COVID-19, enrolled during active disease. The CDR3 sequence is CASSVSRDTYEQYF. In nucleotides, the CDR3 is TGTGCCAGCAGCGTCTCTAGAGATACCTACGAGCAGTACTTC.